The 15 T cell receptor beta chains reported below all come from one sample, sequenced in a study of regulatory T cells in long-lasting Graves disease. The time point denotes: persistent/refractory GD, antithyroid drugs over 5 years with positive TRAb. Extracted RNA from PBMCs served as the source of the TCR library. Arm-PCR with iRepertoire HTBI primers amplified the CDR3 regions for these TCR beta libraries. TCRdb independently ran MiXCR on the multiplex PCR reads; one entry per CDR3 protein. Of 300,000 to 400,000 distinct CDR3 sequences listed, roughly a fifth were seen once; the top ten hold less than 30%. The input for sequencing was peripheral blood mononuclear cells (PBMCs), taken when the disease was refractory, from a patient treated with antithyroid drugs. These receptors were obtained from a female donor with Graves disease.

This clonotype has more than one count but fewer than ten. V and J are TRBV5-6 and TRBJ1-5, with a weak D call TRBD1 (5 bases). Per the germline V gene, CDR1 is SGHDT and CDR2 is YYEEEE. Trimming cost V 3 bases and J 0 bases, with 10 bases left between them. CDR3 size: 15 residues. CDR3 sequence: CASSSVRGSNQPQHF. DNA of the CDR3: TGTGCCAGCAGCTCCGTGAGGGGTAGCAATCAGCCCCAGCATTTT.

A word on this clonotype: This may be a read error: a much more frequent sequence differs by one nucleotide. This sequence joins TRBV27 and TRBJ1-2, with TRBD1 as a possible D gene (6 bases). The CDR3 has 14 amino acids. CDR1 is MNHEY, CDR2 SMNVEV, per germline (reference sequence). CDR3 protein: CANSPVPRGGGYTF. In DNA form, the CDR3 reads TGTGCCAACAGTCCCGTACCCAGAGGGGGTGGCTACACCTTC.

This clonotype was counted many times. This chain connects TRBV28 to TRBJ1-2; D not resolved. This CDR3 is 15 amino acids long. Germline assignment: CDR1 MDHEN and CDR2 SYDVKM. The V and J ends lost 2 bases and 6 bases respectively, with 16 bases between them. The CDR3 protein is CASSLARGGDNGYTF. CDR3 in DNA: TGTGCCAGCAGTTTAGCCCGCGGTGGAGATAATGGCTACACCTTC.

The J gene is TRBJ2-1, the V gene TRBV5-6; 9 bases match TRBD1. The J segment lost 3 bases and the V segment lost 0 bases, leaving 4 bases of the junction unmatched. The CDR3 is made up of 16 amino acids. CDR1 is SGHDT and CDR2 is YYEEEE in the germline V gene. In DNA form, the CDR3 reads TGTGCCAGCAGCTTGGCCGGGACAGGGTTCTACAATGAGCAGTTCTTC. This encodes CASSLAGTGFYNEQFF.

The table lists this clonotype with a few counts. This rearrangement joins TRBV12-3 or TRBV12-4 to TRBJ1-4, with D tentatively TRBD1 (5 bases). Trimming stripped 5 bases from V and 8 bases from J, with 15 bases between. The CDR3 length is 14 residues. The CDR3: CASSQTENFEKLFF. The CDR3 DNA follows: TGTGCCAGCAGTCAGACAGAGAACTTCGAAAAACTGTTTTTT.

The chain recombines TRBV28 with TRBJ2-7, with no clear D. Germline CDR1 reads MDHEN; CDR2 reads SYDVKM. The CDR3 covers 13 residues. V was cut by 6 bases and J by 9 bases, with 18 bases left in between. The CDR3: CASRPGGAPGQYF. The CDR3 DNA reads TGTGCCAGCAGGCCGGGTGGCGCCCCGGGGCAGTACTTC.

This clonotype has ten or more counts. The DNA for the CDR3 is TGTGCCAGCAGCTACCGGGACACACGCCCATTAGAGCGAAAACTGTTTTTT. As protein: CASSYRDTRPLERKLFF. The chain uses TRBV28 and TRBJ1-4; D may be TRBD1 (6 bases). In germline, CDR1 is MDHEN, CDR2 SYDVKM. V was trimmed by 6 bases and J by 10 bases, leaving 27 bases between them. This CDR3 spans 17 amino acids.

This clonotype was detected once. This may stem from a read error, because a much larger clone lies one nucleotide away. V usage is TRBV2 and J usage is TRBJ1-2; 8 bases fit TRBD1. The CDR3 runs 17 residues. CDR1 is SNHLY and CDR2 is FYNNEI in the germline V gene. The ends lost 3 bases at V and 4 bases at J; junction bases unmatched: 13. The CDR3: CASSDSGRTGSLYGYTF. The DNA for the CDR3 is TGTGCCAGCAGTGATTCCGGTCGGACAGGGTCTCTCTATGGCTACACCTTC.

This clonotype was seen at least ten times. The V and J genes are TRBV7-8 and TRBJ1-1; D might be TRBD1 (5 bases). The germline V gene encodes CDR1 SGHVS and CDR2 FQNEAQ. There are 14 residues in the CDR3. The V end was cut by 9 bases, the J end by 1 base, with 15 bases between. The CDR3 DNA reads TGTGCCAGTAGTTTCGGACAATGGAACACTGAAGCTTTCTTT. The encoded protein is CASSFGQWNTEAFF.

The chain carries TRBV6-1 and TRBJ1-1; D not resolved. Germline CDR1 is MNHNS and CDR2 is SASEGT. This CDR3 has 15 amino acids. V gave up 6 bases and J gave up 1 base, with 15 bases separating them. The CDR3 DNA is TGTGCCAGCAGCACACACCAACCTACGAACACTGAAGCTTTCTTT. This gives the protein CASSTHQPTNTEAFF.

The chain carries TRBV11-3 and TRBJ1-6, with TRBD1 identical over 7 bases. The CDR3 has 16 amino acids. The V gene's germline CDR1 is SGHNT and CDR2 YENEEA. The J segment lost 0 bases and the V segment lost 4 bases, leaving 3 bases of the junction unmatched. CDR3 sequence (DNA): TGTGCCAGCAGCTGGCAGGGGGGCTCCTATAATTCACCCCTCCACTTT. Encoded protein: CASSWQGGSYNSPLHF.

The table lists this clonotype with a few counts. The chain joins TRBV4-1 to TRBJ2-7; 8 bases align to TRBD1. Germline loops: CDR1 MGHRA, CDR2 YSYEKL. The CDR3 length is 15 residues. With V trimmed by 3 bases and J by 5 bases, 9 bases remained unmatched. The CDR3 loop reads CASSHSPGQAHEQYF. CDR3 DNA sequence: TGCGCCAGCAGCCACTCGCCGGGACAGGCCCACGAGCAGTACTTC.

This clonotype was seen repeatedly, ten times or more. This chain uses TRBV12-3 or TRBV12-4 with TRBJ2-3, with D perhaps TRBD1 or TRBD2 (5 bases each). CDR3 length: 13 residues. V dropped 6 bases and J dropped 9 bases, with 16 bases sitting between them. The CDR3 sequence is CASRGASQITQYF. Written as DNA, the CDR3 is TGTGCCAGCAGAGGGGCTAGCCAGATAACGCAGTATTTT.

This clonotype occurred once. A much larger clone lies one base from this, so it may be a read error. This sequence joins TRBV2 and TRBJ2-3; D is unclear. The CDR3 runs to 14 residues. Germline V gene sequence: CDR1 SNHLY, CDR2 FYNNEI. V was pared by 6 bases and J by 0 bases, with 10 bases between. The chain's CDR3 is CASRGPSSTDTQYF. CDR3 bases: TGTGCCAGCAGAGGACCATCGAGCACAGATACGCAGTATTTT.

Ten or more counts support this clonotype. The chain links TRBV18 to TRBJ2-5; D gene unclear. The germline V gene has CDR1 KGHSH and CDR2 LQKENI. The V end was cut by 0 bases, the J end by 4 bases, with 9 bases between. CDR3 length equals 14 residues. Here the CDR3 reads CASSPPQQPETQYF. Written as DNA, the CDR3 is TGTGCCAGCTCACCACCTCAACAGCCAGAGACCCAGTACTTC.